Presented here are 11 T cell receptor beta chains from one specimen sequenced in a study of T cell responses to AZD1222 COVID-19 vaccine. Clones were read by immunoSEQ multiplex PCR, and TCRdb kept only the in-frame ones, dropping some. The table includes about 66,000 clones, around nine tenths detected once. The sample here was peripheral blood, taken 28 days after the second dose of the MenACWY control vaccine. These receptors were collected from an adult who received the MenACWY meningococcal vaccine as a control.

The chain has TRBV10-2 and TRBJ2-5, with D perhaps TRBD2 (5 bases). This CDR3 is 15 amino acids long. V was pared by 7 bases and J by 1 base, with 16 bases between. Germline V CDR1 and CDR2: WSHSY, SAAADI. CDR3 sequence reads: CASKVSGSRQETQYF. Here the CDR3 DNA reads TGCGCCAGCAAAGTGAGCGGTAGCCGCCAAGAGACCCAGTACTTC.

The J gene is TRBJ2-5, the V gene TRBV5-6; D may be TRBD1 (6 bases). Germline loops: CDR1 SGHDT, CDR2 YYEEEE. The ends were cut back, 5 bases at V and 5 bases at J, with 13 bases in the middle. The CDR3 covers 13 residues. CDR3 bases: TGTGCCAGCAGGACAGTCCAGGGGGAGACCCAGTACTTC. Residues: CASRTVQGETQYF.

This clone appeared a single time. The CDR3 reads CSVGFGTGGLQETQYF. CDR3 in DNA: TGCAGCGTGGGCTTTGGGACAGGGGGTTTACAAGAGACCCAGTACTTC. The V gene is TRBV29-1, the J gene TRBJ2-5; TRBD1 matches at 11 bases. The CDR3 has 16 amino acids. CDR1 and CDR2 from the germline V gene are SQVTM and ANQGSEA. The ends lost 6 bases at V and 2 bases at J; junction bases unmatched: 11. Looking up the rest from reference TRBV29-1 and TRBJ2-5 gives the full variable domain: SAVISQKPSRDICQRGTSLTIQCQVDSQVTMMFWYRQQPGQSLTLIATANQGSEATYESGFVIDKFPISRPNLTFSTLTVSNMSPEDSSIYLCSVGFGTGGLQETQYFGPGTRLLVL.

Only a few counts were recorded for this clone. The V and J genes are TRBV11-2 and TRBJ2-1; D call uncertain. Trimming cost V 3 bases and J 5 bases, with 14 bases left between them. CDR1 and CDR2 (germline): SGHAT, FQNNGV. This CDR3 is 15 amino acids long. This chain's CDR3 is CASSLAVSGNNEQFF. CDR3 in DNA: TGTGCCAGCAGCTTGGCGGTTTCTGGGAACAATGAGCAGTTCTTC.

The rearrangement uses TRBV19 and TRBJ2-3; D possibly uses TRBD1 or TRBD2 (5 bases each). The CDR3 runs 13 residues. Germline V gene sequence: CDR1 LNHDA, CDR2 SQIVND (reference sequence). The V gene lost 9 bases and the J gene lost 2 bases, with 12 bases spanning the gap. This CDR3 reads CASCLGDTDTQYF. The CDR3 nucleotides read TGTGCCAGCTGCCTGGGGGACACAGATACGCAGTATTTT.

In this sample, this clone turned up once. V usage is TRBV19 and J usage is TRBJ1-4, with D maybe TRBD1 (6 bases). Trimming removed 4 bases at V and 7 bases at J, with 16 bases between. Germline CDR1 reads LNHDA; CDR2 reads SQIVND (reference sequence). The CDR3 is made up of 15 amino acids. The CDR3 DNA is TGTGCCAGTAGTAAACAGGGAGGAGGGCGTGAAAAACTGTTTTTT. Translating it yields CASSKQGGGREKLFF.

The gene calls are TRBV5-8 and TRBJ2-3, with a tentative D call TRBD1 (6 bases). In germline, CDR1 is SGHTS, CDR2 YDEGEE. V lost 0 bases, J lost 2 bases, and 7 bases lay in between. This CDR3 contains 14 residues. CDR3 DNA: TGTGCCAGCAGCTTGGGGACAGTCACAGATACGCAGTATTTT. It translates to CASSLGTVTDTQYF.

The chain employs TRBV7-2 and TRBJ2-1, with 7 bases matching TRBD2. V shed 1 base, J shed 6 bases, and the junction held 9 bases outside the gene matches. Looked up from germline, CDR1 is SGHTA and CDR2 is FQGNSA. The CDR3 sequence is 16 residues long. As DNA, the CDR3 is TGTGCCAGCAGCTTAGATTTTTTCGCTAGCGGCAATGAGCAGTTCTTC. Protein sequence: CASSLDFFASGNEQFF.

The chain is built from TRBV19 and TRBJ1-5; D might be TRBD1 (5 bases). The germline gives CDR1 LNHDA, CDR2 SQIVND (reference sequence). Trimming pared 5 bases from V and 5 bases from J, leaving 13 bases between. There are 14 residues in the CDR3. CDR3 DNA sequence: TGTGCCAGTAGTCCGGATACACAGGATCAGCCCCAGCATTTT. Protein product: CASSPDTQDQPQHF.

This clone was picked up one time. This chain's CDR3 is CASKLDGEGNTEAFF. Here the CDR3 DNA reads TGCGCCAGCAAGCTCGACGGGGAGGGAAACACTGAAGCTTTCTTT. The chain carries TRBV5-1 and TRBJ1-1; D is ambiguous. The V end lost 6 bases, the J end lost 2 bases, and 17 bases lay between the germline ends. This CDR3 region has 15 residues. Germline assignment: CDR1 SGHRS and CDR2 YFSETQ.

The genes are TRBV12-3 or TRBV12-4 and TRBJ1-1; unclear D gene. This CDR3 has 11 residues. V gave up 7 bases and J gave up 6 bases, with 9 bases separating them. The CDR3 coding sequence is TGTGCCAGCAAGCTCCGGGCTGAAGCTTTCTTT. As protein: CASKLRAEAFF.